This passage covers 7 T cell receptor beta chains from one sample sequenced in a study of T cells in Graves' hyperthyroidism and ophthalmopathy. Researchers took RNA transcripts and amplified the TCR beta CDR3 regions from them. TCR CDR3 underwent first-round RT-PCR with the HTBI primer set. TCRdb re-called the multiplex PCR reads through MiXCR, storing one row per CDR3 protein. The profile shows approximately 370,000 distinct CDR3 sequences, 15% to 20% of them singletons. The sequenced sample consisted of blood. The source is a woman between 25 and 40 years old with Graves' hyperthyroidism that later progressed to Graves' ophthalmopathy.

A word on this clonotype: A much bigger clone sits one base away, suggesting this may be a read error. This CDR3 is CASSQLSPGRTDTQYF. The CDR3 region has the DNA TGTGCCAGCAGTCAACTCTCGCCGGGGCGCACAGATACGCAGTATTTT. The V and J genes are TRBV12-3 or TRBV12-4 and TRBJ2-3; D possibly uses TRBD1 or TRBD2 (5 bases each). The CDR3 spans 16 residues. V lost 5 bases and J lost 1, with 16 bases in between.

This clonotype was picked up many times. V and J are TRBV7-9 and TRBJ1-1; D remains ambiguous. The CDR3 runs to 13 residues. V was clipped by 3 bases and J by 1 base, with 6 bases between them. CDR1 is SEHNR, CDR2 FQNEAQ, per germline (reference sequence). The CDR3 loop is CASSFSPNTEAFF. DNA for the CDR3: TGTGCCAGCAGCTTTTCGCCGAACACTGAAGCTTTCTTT.

This clonotype was counted between two and nine times. V and J are TRBV30 and TRBJ1-2, with D possibly matching TRBD1 (6 bases). The CDR3 is 14 amino acids. V was cut by 3 bases and J by 4 bases, with 15 bases left in between. Germline CDR1 GTSNPN, CDR2 SVGIG (reference sequence). For the CDR3, the DNA is TGTGCCTGGAGAGGGGGGAGTTTCTCCTATGGCTACACCTTC. It is translated as CAWRGGSFSYGYTF.

V is TRBV6-2 or TRBV6-3 and J is TRBJ2-1; 9 nucleotides line up with TRBD2. CDR3 length equals 15 residues. V shed 6 bases, J shed 6 bases, and the junction held 9 bases outside the gene matches. CDR1 is MNHEY, CDR2 SVGEGT, per germline. DNA of the CDR3: TGTGCCAGCAGCCGGACTAGCGTACTGGGCAATGAGCAGTTCTTC. Translated: CASSRTSVLGNEQFF.

This clonotype came up many times. CDR3 residues: CASSAWTEQETQYF. CDR3 bases: TGTGCCAGCAGCGCCTGGACAGAACAAGAGACCCAGTACTTC. This chain uses TRBV11-2 with TRBJ2-5; TRBD1 is a possible D gene (6 bases). Germline V gene sequence: CDR1 SGHAT, CDR2 FQNNGV. Trimming cost V 5 bases and J 2 bases, with 12 bases left between them. This CDR3 has 14 amino acids.

In its sample, this clonotype was seen many times. This sequence joins TRBV28 and TRBJ2-7; TRBD1 agrees at 7 bases. CDR1 is MDHEN, CDR2 SYDVKM, per germline. The CDR3 extends over 14 amino acids. V lost 7 bases and J lost 2; bases outside the gene matches: 8. The chain's CDR3 is CASTPWGQPYEQYF. CDR3 coding DNA: TGTGCCAGCACCCCATGGGGACAGCCCTACGAGCAGTACTTC.

The V and J genes are TRBV6-2 or TRBV6-3 and TRBJ2-3; perhaps TRBD1 as D (6 bases). Trimming stripped 6 bases from V and 0 bases from J, with 16 bases between. CDR1 and CDR2 (germline): MNHEY, SVGEGT. The CDR3 is 16 amino acids. CDR3 residues: CASRWDTLTSTDTQYF. CDR3 DNA: TGTGCCAGCAGGTGGGACACTCTAACTAGCACAGATACGCAGTATTTT.